What follows describes a single T cell receptor beta chain. No antigen is known for it. Profiling relied on immunoSEQ multiplex PCR, and the TCRdb table lists in-frame clones only, not all of them. The sample includes about 41,000 clones, roughly 84% of them seen just once. V was shortened by 0 bases and J by 4 bases, with 4 bases between the two germline ends. In germline, CDR1 is GTSNPN, CDR2 SVGIG (reference sequence). This CDR3 has 11 amino acids. Sorted naive or memory CD4+ cells met CEF peptides for over 8 days. This record comes from a study of CD4 T cells in relation to SARS-CoV-2 and coronaviruses. Study-wide context: After nine to eleven days of antigen culture, PBMC TCR beta CDR3s were sequenced.

Sequences were obtained from naive CD4+ T cells from PBMCs, cultured in vitro. Described subset: naive CD4+ T cells isolated by negative enrichment. The receptor comes from an adult with COVID-19. The chain carries TRBV30 and TRBJ2-7; D is undetermined. CDR3 DNA sequence: TGTGCCTGGAGTGTCCAGTACGAGCAGTACTTC. Protein product: CAWSVQYEQYF.